This record looks at one TCR beta chain sequence and its context. This record belongs to a study of OX40 agonist ivuxolimab in advanced cancers. The wider study: An anti-OX40 (CD134) antibody with agonistic activity, ivuxolimab, was administered to patients. Partial responses occurred in three patients (one hepatocellular carcinoma, two cutaneous melanoma).

Researchers took blood at baseline, on cycle 4 day 1, and on cycle 7 day 1. Profiled with immunoSEQ multiplex PCR; TCRdb holds only in-frame clones, not every one. The sample contains around 72,000 clones, 75% to 90% of which appear only once. This receptor was taken from an adult with an advanced solid tumor such as melanoma, head and neck, liver or kidney cancer. The sample here was CD4+ or CD8+ T cells sorted from blood, taken in a trial of the OX40 agonist ivuxolimab.

CDR3 nucleotides: TGTGCCAGCAGCCCGGGGGGGACCACAGTAGAGACCCAGTACTTC. Translating gives CASSPGGTTVETQYF. The rearrangement uses TRBV5-4 and TRBJ2-5, with 8 nucleotides matching TRBD2. The ends lost 4 bases at V and 4 bases at J; junction bases unmatched: 9. Germline CDR1 is SGHNT and CDR2 is YYREEE (reference sequence). The CDR3 totals 15 residues.